The following is a T cell receptor beta chain sequence with its context. Thawed, overnight-rested PBMC were stained with GMM-loaded CD1B tetramer, viability dye and anti-CD3, then sorted. C32 glucose monomycolate from Rhodococcus equi was loaded onto the CD1B tetramers. Before cryopreservation, the sorted PBMC lost their CD14-expressing monocytes. Trimming took 1 base from V and 4 from J, leaving 11 bases between them. This CDR3 contains 14 residues. Germline loops: CDR1 SGHRS, CDR2 YFSETQ. This record belongs to a study of T cells in tuberculosis. Study context: Sequenced TCRs come from CD1B-GMM tetramer-binding T cells.

No alpha-beta pairing information exists for these sequences. Assay used: immunoSEQ multiplex PCR; TCRdb lists only in-frame clones, some missing. The top ten clones hold roughly 12% of a sample with about 59,000 clones, 80% to 85% of them seen once. V gene TRBV5-1 combines with J gene TRBJ1-2; no clear D gene. The specimen sequenced was CD1b-GMM tetramer-negative cells sorted from PBMCs. The TCR sequence derives from an adult woman with latent tuberculosis. The CDR3 is CASSLRSAGYGYTF. In DNA, the CDR3 is TGCGCCAGCAGCTTGAGATCGGCGGGCTATGGCTACACCTTC.